This entry lists 3 T cell receptor beta chains sequenced from one sample in a study of blood T cell repertoires in COVID-19. Method: immunoSEQ multiplex PCR; TCRdb's copy keeps in-frame clones and lacks some. This table holds roughly 250,000 clones, about 91% found once. What was sequenced was PBMCs or T cells enriched from blood (not recorded which). The receptors shown here come from a woman in her thirties or forties with acute COVID-19.

The chain recombines TRBV27 with TRBJ1-1; D gene unclear. In germline, CDR1 is MNHEY, CDR2 SMNVEV (reference sequence). The CDR3 runs to 16 residues. V lost 1 base and J lost 1, with 13 bases in between. As DNA, the CDR3 is TGTGCCAGCAGTTTATATAAGGAACCAGGGAACACTGAAGCTTTCTTT. Its translation: CASSLYKEPGNTEAFF.

The gene calls are TRBV6-5 and TRBJ2-2; D is ambiguous. CDR1 is MNHEY and CDR2 is SVGAGI in the germline V gene. The CDR3 has 12 residues. The ends were cut back, 8 bases at V and 2 bases at J, with 6 bases in the middle. CDR3 coding DNA: TGTGCCAGCCATGGCAACACCGGGGAGCTGTTTTTT. Protein: CASHGNTGELFF.

This chain joins TRBV5-1 and TRBJ1-2, with 9 bases fitting TRBD1. The V gene end was trimmed by 0 bases and the J gene end by 8 bases; junction bases not matched to a gene: 8. Germline CDR1 reads SGHRS; CDR2 reads YFSETQ. This CDR3 is 15 amino acids long. Here the CDR3 reads CASSLAQTGGRGYTF. The CDR3 DNA follows: TGCGCCAGCAGCTTGGCCCAGACAGGGGGTCGAGGCTACACCTTC.